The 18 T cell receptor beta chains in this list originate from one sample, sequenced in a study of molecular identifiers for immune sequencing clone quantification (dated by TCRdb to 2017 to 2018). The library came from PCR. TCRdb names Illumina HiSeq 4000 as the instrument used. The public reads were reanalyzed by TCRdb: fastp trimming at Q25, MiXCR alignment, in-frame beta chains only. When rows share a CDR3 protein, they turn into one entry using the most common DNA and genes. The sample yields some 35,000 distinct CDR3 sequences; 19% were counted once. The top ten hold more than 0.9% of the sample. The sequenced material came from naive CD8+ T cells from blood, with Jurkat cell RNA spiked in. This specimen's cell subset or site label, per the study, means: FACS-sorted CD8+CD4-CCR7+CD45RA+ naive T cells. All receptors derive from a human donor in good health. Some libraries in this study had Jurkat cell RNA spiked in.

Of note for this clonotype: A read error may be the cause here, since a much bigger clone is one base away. The CDR3 region is CASRPDSALETQYF. CDR3 nucleotides: TGTGCCAGCAGACCCGACAGTGCCTTAGAGACCCAGTACTTC. This sequence joins TRBV6-5 and TRBJ2-5, with D tentatively TRBD1 (5 bases). The CDR3 runs to 14 residues. CDR1 is MNHEY, CDR2 SVGAGI, per germline. V shed 6 bases and J shed 4 bases, with 15 bases lying between them.

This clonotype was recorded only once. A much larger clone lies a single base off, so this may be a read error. The CDR3 DNA reads as TGTGCCAGCAGTTCTGCAGGGAAGGACGAGCAGCACTTC. Its protein product is CASSSAGKDEQHF. This chain links TRBV28 with TRBJ2-7; the D gene is possibly TRBD1 (5 bases). The CDR3 is 13 amino acids. Germline loops: CDR1 MDHEN, CDR2 SYDVKM. Full variable domain (rest looked up from reference TRBV28 and TRBJ2-7): DVKVTQSSRYLVKRTGEKVFLECVQDMDHENMFWYRQDPGLGLRLIYFSYDVKMKEKGDIPEGYSVSREKKERFSLILESASTNQTSMYLCASSSAGKDEQHFGPGTRLTVT.

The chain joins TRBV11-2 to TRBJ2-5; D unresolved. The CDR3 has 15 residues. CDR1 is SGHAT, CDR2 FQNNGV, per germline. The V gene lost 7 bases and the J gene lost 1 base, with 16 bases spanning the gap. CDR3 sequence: CASNDRPMGQETQYF. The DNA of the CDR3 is TGTGCCAGCAACGACCGGCCTATGGGCCAAGAGACCCAGTACTTC.

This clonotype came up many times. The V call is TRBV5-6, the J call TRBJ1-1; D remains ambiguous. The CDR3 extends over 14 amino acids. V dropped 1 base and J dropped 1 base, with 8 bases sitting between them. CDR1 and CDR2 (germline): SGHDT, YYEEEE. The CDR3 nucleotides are TGTGCCAGCAGCTTGACCAGCACGAACACTGAAGCTTTCTTT. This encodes CASSLTSTNTEAFF.

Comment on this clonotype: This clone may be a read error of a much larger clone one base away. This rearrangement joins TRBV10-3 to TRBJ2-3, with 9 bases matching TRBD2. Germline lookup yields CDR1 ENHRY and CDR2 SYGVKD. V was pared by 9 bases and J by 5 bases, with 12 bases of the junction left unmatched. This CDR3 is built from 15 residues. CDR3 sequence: CAMRRGKAGGDTQYF. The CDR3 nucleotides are TGTGCCATGCGCCGGGGGAAAGCGGGAGGAGATACGCAGTATTTT.

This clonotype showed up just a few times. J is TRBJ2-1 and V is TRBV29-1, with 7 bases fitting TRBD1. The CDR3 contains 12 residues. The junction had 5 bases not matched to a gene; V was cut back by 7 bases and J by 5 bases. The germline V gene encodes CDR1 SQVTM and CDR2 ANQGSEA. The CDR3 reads CSGQGSHNEQFF. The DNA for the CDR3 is TGCAGCGGACAGGGTTCCCACAATGAGCAGTTCTTC.

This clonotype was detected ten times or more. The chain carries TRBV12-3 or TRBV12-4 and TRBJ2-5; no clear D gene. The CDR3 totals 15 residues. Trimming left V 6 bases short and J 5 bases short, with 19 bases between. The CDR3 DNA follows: TGTGCCAGCAGCCGGACGACGGTGTCATCCGAGACCCAGTACTTC. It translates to CASSRTTVSSETQYF.

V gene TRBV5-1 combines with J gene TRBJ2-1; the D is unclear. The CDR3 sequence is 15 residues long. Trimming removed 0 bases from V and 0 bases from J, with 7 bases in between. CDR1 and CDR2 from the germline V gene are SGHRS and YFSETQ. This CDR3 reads CASSLARSSYNEQFF. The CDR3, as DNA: TGCGCCAGCAGCTTGGCGCGGAGCTCCTACAATGAGCAGTTCTTC. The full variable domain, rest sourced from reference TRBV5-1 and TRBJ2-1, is KAGVTQTPRYLIKTRGQQVTLSCSPISGHRSVSWYQQTPGQGLQFLFEYFSETQRNKGNFPGRFSGRQFSNSRSEMNVSTLELGDSALYLCASSLARSSYNEQFFGPGTRLTVL.

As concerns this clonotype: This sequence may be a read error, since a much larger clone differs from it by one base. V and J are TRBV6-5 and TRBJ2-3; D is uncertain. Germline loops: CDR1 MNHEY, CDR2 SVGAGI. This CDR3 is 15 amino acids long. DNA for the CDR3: TGTGCCAGCAGTTACTCTGTGGATGCCACAGATACGCAGTTTTTT. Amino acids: CASSYSVDATDTQFF.

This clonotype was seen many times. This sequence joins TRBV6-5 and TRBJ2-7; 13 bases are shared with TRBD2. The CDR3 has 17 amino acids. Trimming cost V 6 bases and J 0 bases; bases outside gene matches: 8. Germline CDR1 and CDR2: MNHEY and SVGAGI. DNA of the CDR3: TGTGCCAGCAGCCCCGGGACTAGCGGGACCAGCTCCTACGAGCAGTACTTC. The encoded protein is CASSPGTSGTSSYEQYF.

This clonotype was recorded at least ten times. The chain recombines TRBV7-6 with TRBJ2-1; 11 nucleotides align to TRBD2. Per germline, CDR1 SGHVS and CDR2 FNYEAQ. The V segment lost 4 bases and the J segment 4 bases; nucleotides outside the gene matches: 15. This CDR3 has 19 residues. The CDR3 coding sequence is TGTGCCAGCAGCTACCGACTAGCGGGACGCTCCAATATATACAATGAGCAGTTCTTC. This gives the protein CASSYRLAGRSNIYNEQFF.

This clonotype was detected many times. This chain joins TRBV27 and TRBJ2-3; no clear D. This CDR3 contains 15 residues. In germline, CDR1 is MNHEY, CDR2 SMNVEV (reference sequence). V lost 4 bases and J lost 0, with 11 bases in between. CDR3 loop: CASSSSPASTDTQYF. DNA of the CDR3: TGTGCCAGCAGTTCCTCCCCTGCTAGCACAGATACGCAGTATTTT.

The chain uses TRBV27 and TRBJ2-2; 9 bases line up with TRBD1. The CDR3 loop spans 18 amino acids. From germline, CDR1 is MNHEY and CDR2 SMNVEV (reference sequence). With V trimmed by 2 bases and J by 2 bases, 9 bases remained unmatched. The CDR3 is CASSLIVRDRANTGELFF. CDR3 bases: TGTGCCAGCAGTTTAATTGTTCGGGACAGGGCCAACACCGGGGAGCTGTTTTTT.

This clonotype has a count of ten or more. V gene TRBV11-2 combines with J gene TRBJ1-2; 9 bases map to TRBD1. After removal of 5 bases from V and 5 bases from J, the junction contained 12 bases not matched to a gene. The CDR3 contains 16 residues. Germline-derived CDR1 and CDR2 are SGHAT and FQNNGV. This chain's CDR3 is CASSQETGGPYYGYTF. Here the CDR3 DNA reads TGTGCCAGCAGCCAAGAAACAGGGGGCCCGTATTATGGCTACACCTTC.

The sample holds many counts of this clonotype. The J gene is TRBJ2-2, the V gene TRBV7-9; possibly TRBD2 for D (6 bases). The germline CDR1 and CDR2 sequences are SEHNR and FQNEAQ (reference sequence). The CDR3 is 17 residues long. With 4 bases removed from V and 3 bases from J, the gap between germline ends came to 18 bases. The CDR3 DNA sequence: TGTGCCAGCAGCTCAGATCTCCGGGACTCCTACACCGGGGAGCTGTTTTTT. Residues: CASSSDLRDSYTGELFF.

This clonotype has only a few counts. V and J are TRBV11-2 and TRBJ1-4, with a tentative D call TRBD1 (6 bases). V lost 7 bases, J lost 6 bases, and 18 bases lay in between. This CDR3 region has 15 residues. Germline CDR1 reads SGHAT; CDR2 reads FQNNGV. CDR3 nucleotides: TGTGCCAGCACCCCGGCGGGGGGCGCCCATGAAAAACTGTTTTTT. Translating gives CASTPAGGAHEKLFF.

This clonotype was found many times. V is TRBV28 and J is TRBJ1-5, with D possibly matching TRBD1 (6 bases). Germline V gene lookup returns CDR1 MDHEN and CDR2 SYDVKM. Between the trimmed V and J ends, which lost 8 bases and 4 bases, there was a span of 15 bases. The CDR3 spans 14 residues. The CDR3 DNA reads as TGTGCCAGCTCCTTGGGGGGGGCTAATCAGCCCCAGCATTTT. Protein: CASSLGGANQPQHF.

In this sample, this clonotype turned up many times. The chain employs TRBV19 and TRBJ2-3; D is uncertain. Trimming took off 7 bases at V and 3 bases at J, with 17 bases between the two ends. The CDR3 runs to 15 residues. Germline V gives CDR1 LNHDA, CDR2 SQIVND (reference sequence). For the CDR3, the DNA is TGTGCCAGTACTATGCAGTTATGGGGAACAGATACGCAGTATTTT. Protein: CASTMQLWGTDTQYF.